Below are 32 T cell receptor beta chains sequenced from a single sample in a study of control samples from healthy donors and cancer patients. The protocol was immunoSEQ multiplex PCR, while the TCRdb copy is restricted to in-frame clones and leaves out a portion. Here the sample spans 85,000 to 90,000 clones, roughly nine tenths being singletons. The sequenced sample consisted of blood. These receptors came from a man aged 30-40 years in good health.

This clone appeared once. Here the CDR3 reads CASSLGGGQDTQYF. CDR3 bases: TGTGCCAGCAGTTTAGGAGGTGGGCAAGATACGCAGTATTTT. The J gene is TRBJ2-3, the V gene TRBV27; D may be TRBD2 (5 bases). The CDR3 spans 14 residues. Looked up from germline, CDR1 is MNHEY and CDR2 is SMNVEV (reference sequence). Trimming took off 2 bases at V and 5 bases at J, with 11 bases between the two ends.

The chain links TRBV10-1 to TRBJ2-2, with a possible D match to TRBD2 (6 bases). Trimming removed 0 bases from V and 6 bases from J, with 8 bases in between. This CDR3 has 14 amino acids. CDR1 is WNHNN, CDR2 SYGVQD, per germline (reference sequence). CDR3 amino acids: CASSESGGAGELFF. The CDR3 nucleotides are TGCGCCAGCAGTGAGTCCGGAGGGGCCGGGGAGCTGTTTTTT.

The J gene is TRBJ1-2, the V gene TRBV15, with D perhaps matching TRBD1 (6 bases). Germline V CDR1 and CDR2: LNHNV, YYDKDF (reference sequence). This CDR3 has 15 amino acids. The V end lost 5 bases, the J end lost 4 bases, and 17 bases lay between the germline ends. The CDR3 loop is CATSETPGGAYGYTF. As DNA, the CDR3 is TGTGCCACCAGCGAGACCCCGGGGGGGGCCTATGGCTACACCTTC.

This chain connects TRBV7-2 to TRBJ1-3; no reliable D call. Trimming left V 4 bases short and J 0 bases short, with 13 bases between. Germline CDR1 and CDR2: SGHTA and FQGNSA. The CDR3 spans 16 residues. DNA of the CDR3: TGTGCCAGCAGCTCCGGCGGACGGGCCTCTGGAAACACCATATATTTT. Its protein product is CASSSGGRASGNTIYF.

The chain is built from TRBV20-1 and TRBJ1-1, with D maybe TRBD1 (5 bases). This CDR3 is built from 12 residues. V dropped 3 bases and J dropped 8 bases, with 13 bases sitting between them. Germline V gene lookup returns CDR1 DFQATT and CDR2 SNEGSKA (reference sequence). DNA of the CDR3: TGCAGTGCTAGTACCGCGGGGACGGAAGCTTTCTTT. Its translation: CSASTAGTEAFF.

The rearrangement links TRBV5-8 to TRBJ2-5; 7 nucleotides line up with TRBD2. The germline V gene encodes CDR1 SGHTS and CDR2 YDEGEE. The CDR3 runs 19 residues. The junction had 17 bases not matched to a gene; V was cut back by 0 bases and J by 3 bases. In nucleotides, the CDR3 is TGTGCCAGCAGCTTGGGACTTGCCGGGAGGTATTTGAGGGAAGAGACCCAGTACTTC. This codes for CASSLGLAGRYLREETQYF.

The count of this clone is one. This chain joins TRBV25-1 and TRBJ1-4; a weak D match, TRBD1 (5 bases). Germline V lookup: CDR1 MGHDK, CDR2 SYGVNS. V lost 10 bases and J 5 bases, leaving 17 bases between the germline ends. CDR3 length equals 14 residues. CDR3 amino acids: CATAHRDLNEKLFF. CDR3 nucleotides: TGTGCCACTGCTCACCGGGACCTAAATGAAAAACTGTTTTTT.

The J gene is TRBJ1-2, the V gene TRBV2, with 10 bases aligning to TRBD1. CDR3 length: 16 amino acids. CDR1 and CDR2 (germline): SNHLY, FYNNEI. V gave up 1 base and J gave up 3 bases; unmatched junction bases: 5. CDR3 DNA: TGTGCCAGCAGTGAAGGGGACAGGGGACCATACTATGGCTACACCTTC. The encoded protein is CASSEGDRGPYYGYTF.

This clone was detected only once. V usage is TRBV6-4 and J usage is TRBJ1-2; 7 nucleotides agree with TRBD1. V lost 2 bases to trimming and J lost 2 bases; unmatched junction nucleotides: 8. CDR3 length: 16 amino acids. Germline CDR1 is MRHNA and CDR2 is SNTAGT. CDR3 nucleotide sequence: TGTGCCAGCAGTGACGGGATTTCGACAGGGAACTATGGCTACACCTTC. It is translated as CASSDGISTGNYGYTF.

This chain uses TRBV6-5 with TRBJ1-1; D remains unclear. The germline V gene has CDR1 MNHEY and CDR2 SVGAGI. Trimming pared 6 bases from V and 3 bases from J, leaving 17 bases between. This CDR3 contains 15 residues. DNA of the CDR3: TGTGCCAGCAGATCCTCAGGTCTCGGGGACACTGAAGCTTTCTTT. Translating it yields CASRSSGLGDTEAFF.

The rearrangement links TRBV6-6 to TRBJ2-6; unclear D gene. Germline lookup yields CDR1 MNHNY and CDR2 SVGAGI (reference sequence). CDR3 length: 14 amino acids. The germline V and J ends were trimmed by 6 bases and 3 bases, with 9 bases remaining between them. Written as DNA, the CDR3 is TGTGCCAGCAGCTATTCAGGTGGGGCCAACGTCCTGACTTTC. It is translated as CASSYSGGANVLTF.

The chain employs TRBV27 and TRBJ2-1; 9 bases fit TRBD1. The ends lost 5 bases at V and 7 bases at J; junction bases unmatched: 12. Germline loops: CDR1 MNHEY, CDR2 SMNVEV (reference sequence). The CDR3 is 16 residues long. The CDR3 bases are TGTGCCAGCAGTCTCCCCTGGACAGGGGCGAGAAATGAGCAGTTCTTC. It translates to CASSLPWTGARNEQFF.

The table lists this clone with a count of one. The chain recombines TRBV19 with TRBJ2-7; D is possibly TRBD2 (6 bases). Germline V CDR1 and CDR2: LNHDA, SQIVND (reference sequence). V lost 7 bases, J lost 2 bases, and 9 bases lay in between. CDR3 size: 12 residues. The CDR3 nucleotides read TGTGCCAGTAATGGGGGGACCTACGAGCAGTACTTC. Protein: CASNGGTYEQYF. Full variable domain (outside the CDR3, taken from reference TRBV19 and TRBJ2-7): DGGITQSPKYLFRKEGQNVTLSCEQNLNHDAMYWYRQDPGQGLRLIYYSQIVNDFQKGDIAEGYSVSREKKESFPLTVTSAQKNPTAFYLCASNGGTYEQYFGPGTRLTVT.

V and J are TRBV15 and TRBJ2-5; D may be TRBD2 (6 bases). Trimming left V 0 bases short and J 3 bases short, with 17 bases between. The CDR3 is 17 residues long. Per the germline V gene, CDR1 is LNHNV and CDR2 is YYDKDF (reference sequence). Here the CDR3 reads CATSRDLGPWGEETQYF. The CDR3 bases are TGTGCCACCAGCAGAGATTTGGGGCCGTGGGGGGAAGAGACCCAGTACTTC.

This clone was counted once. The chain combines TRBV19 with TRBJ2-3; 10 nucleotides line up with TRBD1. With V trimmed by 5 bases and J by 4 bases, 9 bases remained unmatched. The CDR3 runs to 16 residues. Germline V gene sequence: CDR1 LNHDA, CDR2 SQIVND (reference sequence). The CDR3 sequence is CASSPQDRGRPDTQYF. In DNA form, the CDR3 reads TGTGCCAGTAGTCCACAAGACAGGGGGCGACCAGATACGCAGTATTTT.

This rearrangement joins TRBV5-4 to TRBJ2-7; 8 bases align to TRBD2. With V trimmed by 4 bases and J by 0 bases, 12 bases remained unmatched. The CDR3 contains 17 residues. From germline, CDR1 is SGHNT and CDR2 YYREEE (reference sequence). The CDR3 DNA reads TGTGCCAGCAGCCACCCGGGGAGCGGGGGCATCTCCTACGAGCAGTACTTC. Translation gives CASSHPGSGGISYEQYF. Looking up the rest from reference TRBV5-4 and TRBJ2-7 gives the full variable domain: ETGVTQSPTHLIKTRGQQVTLRCSSQSGHNTVSWYQQALGQGPQFIFQYYREEENGRGNFPPRFSGLQFPNYSSELNVNALELDDSALYLCASSHPGSGGISYEQYFGPGTRLTVT.

DNA of the CDR3: TGTGCCAGCAGCTTGGGGACTAGCGGGGGGGCCGGTGAGCAGTTCTTC. It codes for CASSLGTSGGAGEQFF. The rearrangement joins TRBV5-4 to TRBJ2-1, with 15 bases identical to TRBD2. The CDR3 extends over 16 amino acids. Trimming cost V 0 bases and J 9 bases; bases outside gene matches: 4. In germline, CDR1 is SGHNT, CDR2 YYREEE (reference sequence).

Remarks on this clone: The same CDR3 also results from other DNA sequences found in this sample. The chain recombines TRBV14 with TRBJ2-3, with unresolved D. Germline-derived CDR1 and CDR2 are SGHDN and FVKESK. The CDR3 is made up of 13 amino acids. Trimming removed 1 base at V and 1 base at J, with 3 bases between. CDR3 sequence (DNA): TGTGCCAGCAGCCAAGCGGGCACAGATACGCAGTATTTT. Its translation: CASSQAGTDTQYF. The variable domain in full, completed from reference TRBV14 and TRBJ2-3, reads EAGVTQFPSHSVIEKGQTVTLRCDPISGHDNLYWYRRVMGKEIKFLLHFVKESKQDESGMPNNRFLAERTGGTYSTLKVQPAELEDSGVYFCASSQAGTDTQYFGPGTRLTVL.

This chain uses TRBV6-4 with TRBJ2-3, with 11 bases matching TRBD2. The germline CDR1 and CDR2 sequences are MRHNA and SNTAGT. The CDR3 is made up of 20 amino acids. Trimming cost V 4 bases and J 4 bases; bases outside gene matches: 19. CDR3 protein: CASSGKDLSGGAESSDTQYF. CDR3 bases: TGTGCCAGCAGTGGCAAAGATCTTAGCGGGGGGGCCGAGAGTTCAGATACGCAGTATTTT.

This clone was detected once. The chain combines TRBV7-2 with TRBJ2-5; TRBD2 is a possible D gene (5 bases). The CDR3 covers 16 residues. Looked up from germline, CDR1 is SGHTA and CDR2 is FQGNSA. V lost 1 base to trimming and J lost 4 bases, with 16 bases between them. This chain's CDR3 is CASSLGRSREPETQYF. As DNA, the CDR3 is TGTGCCAGCAGCTTAGGAAGGTCCCGGGAACCAGAGACCCAGTACTTC.

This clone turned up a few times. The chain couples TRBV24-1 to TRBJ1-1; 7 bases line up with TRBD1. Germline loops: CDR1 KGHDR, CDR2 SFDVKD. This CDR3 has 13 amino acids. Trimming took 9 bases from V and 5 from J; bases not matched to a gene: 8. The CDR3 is CATAGGVDTEAFF. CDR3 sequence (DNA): TGTGCCACCGCAGGGGGGGTCGATACTGAAGCTTTCTTT.

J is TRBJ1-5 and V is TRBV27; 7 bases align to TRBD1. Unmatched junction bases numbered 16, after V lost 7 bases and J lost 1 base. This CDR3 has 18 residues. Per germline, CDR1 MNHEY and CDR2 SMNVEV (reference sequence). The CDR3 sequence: CASMVLGTADISNQPQHF. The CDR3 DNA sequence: TGTGCCAGCATGGTACTGGGGACAGCTGATATCAGCAATCAGCCCCAGCATTTT.

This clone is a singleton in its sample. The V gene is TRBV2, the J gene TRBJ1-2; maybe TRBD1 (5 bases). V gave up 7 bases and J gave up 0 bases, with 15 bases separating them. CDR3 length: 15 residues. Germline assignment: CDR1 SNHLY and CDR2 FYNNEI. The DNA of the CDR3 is TGTGCCAGCACCATCACCGGGGGAGCTAACTATGGCTACACCTTC. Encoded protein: CASTITGGANYGYTF. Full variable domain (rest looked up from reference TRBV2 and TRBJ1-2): EPEVTQTPSHQVTQMGQEVILRCVPISNHLYFYWYRQILGQKVEFLVSFYNNEISEKSEIFDDQFSVERPDGSNFTLKIRSTKLEDSAMYFCASTITGGANYGYTFGSGTRLTVV.

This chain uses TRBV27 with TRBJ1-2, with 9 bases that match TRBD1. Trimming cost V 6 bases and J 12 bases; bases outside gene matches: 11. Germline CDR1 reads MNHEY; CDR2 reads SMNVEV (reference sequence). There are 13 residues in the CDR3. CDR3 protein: CASSPGPRQGDTF. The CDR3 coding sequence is TGTGCCAGCAGCCCCGGGCCCCGACAGGGGGACACCTTC.

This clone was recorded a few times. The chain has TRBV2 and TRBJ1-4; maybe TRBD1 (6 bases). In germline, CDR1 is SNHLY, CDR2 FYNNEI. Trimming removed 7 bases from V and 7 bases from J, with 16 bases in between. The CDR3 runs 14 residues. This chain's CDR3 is CASTNGGAREKLFF. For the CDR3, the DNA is TGTGCCAGCACCAACGGGGGGGCTCGTGAAAAACTGTTTTTT.

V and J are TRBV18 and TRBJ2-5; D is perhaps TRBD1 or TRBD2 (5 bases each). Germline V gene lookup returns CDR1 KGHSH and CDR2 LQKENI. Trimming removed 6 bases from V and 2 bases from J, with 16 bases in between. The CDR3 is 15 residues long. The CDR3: CASSPRERGQETQYF. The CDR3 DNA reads TGTGCCAGCTCCCCCCGGGAAAGGGGACAAGAGACCCAGTACTTC.

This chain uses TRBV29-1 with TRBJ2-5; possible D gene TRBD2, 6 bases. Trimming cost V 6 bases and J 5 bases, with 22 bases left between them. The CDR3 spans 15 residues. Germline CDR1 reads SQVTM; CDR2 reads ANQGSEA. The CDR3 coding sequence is TGCAGCGTGGTCCCAGGACGCGGGAAGGGGGAGACCCAGTACTTC. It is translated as CSVVPGRGKGETQYF.

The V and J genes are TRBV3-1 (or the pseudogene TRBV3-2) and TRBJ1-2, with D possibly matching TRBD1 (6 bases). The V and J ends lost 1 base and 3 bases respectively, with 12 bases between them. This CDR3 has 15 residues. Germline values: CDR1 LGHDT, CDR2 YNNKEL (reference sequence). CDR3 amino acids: CASSQGRGGYYGYTF. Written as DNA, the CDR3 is TGTGCCAGCAGCCAAGGAAGGGGGGGGTACTATGGCTACACCTTC.

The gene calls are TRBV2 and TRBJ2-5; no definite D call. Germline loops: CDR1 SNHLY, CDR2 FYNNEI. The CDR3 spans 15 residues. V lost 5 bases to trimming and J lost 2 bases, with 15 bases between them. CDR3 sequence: CASSRVDGRQETQYF. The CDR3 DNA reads TGTGCCAGCAGTAGGGTGGATGGAAGGCAAGAGACCCAGTACTTC.

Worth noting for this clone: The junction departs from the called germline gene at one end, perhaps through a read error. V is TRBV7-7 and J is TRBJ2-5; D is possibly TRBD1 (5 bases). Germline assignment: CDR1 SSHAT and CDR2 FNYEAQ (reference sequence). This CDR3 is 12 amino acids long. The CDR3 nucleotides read TGTGCTAGCAGCCCGGGCCAGGGGACCCAGTACTTC. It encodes CASSPGQGTQYF. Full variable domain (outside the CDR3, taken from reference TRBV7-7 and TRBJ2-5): GAGVSQSPRYKVTKRGQDVTLRCDPISSHATLYWYQQALGQGPEFLTYFNYEAQPDKSGLPSDRFSAERPEGSISTLTIQRTEQRDSAMYRCASSPGQGTQYFGPGTRLLVL.

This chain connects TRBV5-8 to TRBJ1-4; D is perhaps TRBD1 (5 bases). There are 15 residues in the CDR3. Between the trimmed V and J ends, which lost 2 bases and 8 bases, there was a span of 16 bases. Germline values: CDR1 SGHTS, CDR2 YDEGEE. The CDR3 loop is CASSFGGRREEKLFF. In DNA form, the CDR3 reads TGTGCCAGCAGCTTCGGGGGACGGCGAGAGGAAAAACTGTTTTTT.

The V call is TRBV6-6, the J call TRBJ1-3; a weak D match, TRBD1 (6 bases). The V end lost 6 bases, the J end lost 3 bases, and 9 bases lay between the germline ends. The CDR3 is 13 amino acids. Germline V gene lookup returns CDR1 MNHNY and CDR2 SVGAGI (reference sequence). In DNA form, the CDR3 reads TGTGCCAGCAGAATGGACAGTGGAAACACCATATATTTT. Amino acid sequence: CASRMDSGNTIYF.